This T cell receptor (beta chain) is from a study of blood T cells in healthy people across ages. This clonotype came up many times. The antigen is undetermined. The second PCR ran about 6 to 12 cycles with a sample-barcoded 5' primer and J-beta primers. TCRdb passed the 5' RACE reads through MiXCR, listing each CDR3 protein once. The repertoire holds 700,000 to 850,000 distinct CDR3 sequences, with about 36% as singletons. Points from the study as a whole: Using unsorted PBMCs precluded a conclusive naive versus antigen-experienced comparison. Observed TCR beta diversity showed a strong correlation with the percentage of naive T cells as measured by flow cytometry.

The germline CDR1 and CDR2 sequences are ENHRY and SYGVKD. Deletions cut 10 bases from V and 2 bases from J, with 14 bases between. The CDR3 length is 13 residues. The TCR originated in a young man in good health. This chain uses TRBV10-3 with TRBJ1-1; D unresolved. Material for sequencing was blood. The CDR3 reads CATWPDGNTEAFF. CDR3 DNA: TGTGCCACATGGCCGGACGGTAACACTGAAGCTTTCTTT.